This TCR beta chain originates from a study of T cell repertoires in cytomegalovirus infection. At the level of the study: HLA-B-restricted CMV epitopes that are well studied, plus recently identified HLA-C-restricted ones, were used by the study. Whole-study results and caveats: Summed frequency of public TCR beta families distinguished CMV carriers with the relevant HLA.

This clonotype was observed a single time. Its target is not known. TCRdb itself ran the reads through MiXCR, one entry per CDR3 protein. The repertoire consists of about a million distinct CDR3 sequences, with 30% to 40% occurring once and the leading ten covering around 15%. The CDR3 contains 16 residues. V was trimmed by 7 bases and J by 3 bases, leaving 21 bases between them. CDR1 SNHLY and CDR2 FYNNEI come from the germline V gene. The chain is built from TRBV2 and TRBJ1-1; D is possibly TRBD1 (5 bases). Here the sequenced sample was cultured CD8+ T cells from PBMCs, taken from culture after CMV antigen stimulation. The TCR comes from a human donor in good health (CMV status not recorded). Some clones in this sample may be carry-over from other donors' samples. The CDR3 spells CASTLQVLGPDTEAFF. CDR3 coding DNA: TGTGCCAGCACCTTACAGGTCCTGGGACCCGACACTGAAGCTTTCTTT.